These T cell receptor beta chains were read from a single sample in a study of T cell repertoires in cytomegalovirus infection. TCRdb recomputed calls from the reads with MiXCR, one row per CDR3 protein. This sample has roughly 990,000 distinct CDR3 sequences, with roughly 31% found just once. Their antigens remain unidentified. Here the sequenced sample was cultured CD8+ T cells from PBMCs, taken from culture after CMV antigen stimulation. All receptors derive from a human donor in good health (CMV status not recorded). Some clones in this sample may be carry-over from other donors' samples. Each CDR3 is given with its conserved first and last residue. Each record gives: V gene, D gene, J gene, clone size, CDR3 DNA, CDR3 protein. The D gene is left open where the match is weak. Where a row states a size, it is once, few, many or the class of an expanded clone; other rows omit it.

v_call: TRBV7-9
d_call: TRBD1
j_call: TRBJ1-4
clone_size: many
cdr3_nt: TGTGCCAGCAGCTTACGACAGGGGGGTAATGAAAAACTGTTTTTT
cdr3_aa: CASSLRQGGNEKLFF

v_call: TRBV29-1
d_call: .
j_call: TRBJ1-1
clone_size: .
cdr3_nt: TGCAGCGTTGAAGTCGGGGACGGCACTGAAGCTTTCTTT
cdr3_aa: CSVEVGDGTEAFF

v_call: TRBV9
d_call: .
j_call: TRBJ2-1
clone_size: .
cdr3_nt: TGTGCCAGCAGCGTAGCCGAAGGCGAGCAGTTCTTC
cdr3_aa: CASSVAEGEQFF

v_call: TRBV6-2/TRBV6-3
d_call: TRBD2
j_call: TRBJ2-1
clone_size: few
cdr3_nt: TGTGCCAGCAGTTACTCCCTCGAGGTAGCGGGGTATCACAATGAGCAGTTCTTC
cdr3_aa: CASSYSLEVAGYHNEQFF

v_call: TRBV3-1
d_call: TRBD2
j_call: TRBJ2-3
clone_size: .
cdr3_nt: TGTGCCAGCAGCCCCCAACTACTAGCGAGAGTCACAGATACGCAGTATTTT
cdr3_aa: CASSPQLLARVTDTQYF

v_call: TRBV7-9
d_call: .
j_call: TRBJ1-1
clone_size: .
cdr3_nt: TGTGCCAGCAGCCTGGAGCTGCAAGCTTTCTTT
cdr3_aa: CASSLELQAFF

v_call: TRBV5-1
d_call: .
j_call: TRBJ2-1
clone_size: few
cdr3_nt: TGCGCCAGCTTGGCAGGGGCGTTCGACAATGAGCAGTTCTTC
cdr3_aa: CASLAGAFDNEQFF

v_call: TRBV29-1
d_call: TRBD2
j_call: TRBJ2-2
clone_size: .
cdr3_nt: TGCAGCGTTGCAGGGGTTAGCGGGGGTGTGAGAACCGGGGAGCTGTTTTTT
cdr3_aa: CSVAGVSGGVRTGELFF

v_call: TRBV7-4
d_call: .
j_call: TRBJ1-1
clone_size: once
cdr3_nt: TGTGCCAGTCTGAGGGGCATTGAAGCTTTCTTT
cdr3_aa: CASLRGIEAFF

v_call: TRBV7-9
d_call: TRBD1
j_call: TRBJ1-2
clone_size: .
cdr3_nt: TGTGCCAGCAGCTATATCGGACAGGAGAGAAACTATGGCTACACCTTC
cdr3_aa: CASSYIGQERNYGYTF

v_call: TRBV7-9
d_call: .
j_call: TRBJ1-5
clone_size: few
cdr3_nt: TGTGCCAGCAGTCCCCCCGGGGCGGGTGATCAGCCCCAGCATTTT
cdr3_aa: CASSPPGAGDQPQHF

v_call: TRBV28
d_call: .
j_call: TRBJ1-5
clone_size: .
cdr3_nt: TGTGCCAGCAGTCCTAGCCCCGTACAGGGTAGCAATCAGCCCCAGCATTTT
cdr3_aa: CASSPSPVQGSNQPQHF

v_call: TRBV7-8
d_call: TRBD1
j_call: TRBJ2-3
clone_size: few
cdr3_nt: TGTGCCAGCAGCGACAATACAGGGGGCGTAACAGATACGCAGTATTTT
cdr3_aa: CASSDNTGGVTDTQYF

v_call: TRBV6-1
d_call: .
j_call: TRBJ1-6
clone_size: many
cdr3_nt: TGTGCCAGCAGTGAAGTTGGAAACTATAATTCACCCCTCCACTTT
cdr3_aa: CASSEVGNYNSPLHF

v_call: TRBV7-6
d_call: .
j_call: TRBJ1-6
clone_size: many
cdr3_nt: TGTGCCAGCAGCCAAGGGACCTATAATTCACCCCTCCACTTT
cdr3_aa: CASSQGTYNSPLHF

v_call: TRBV7-6
d_call: .
j_call: TRBJ1-1
clone_size: few
cdr3_nt: TGTGCCAGCATCCGACAGGATAACACTGAAGCTTTCTTT
cdr3_aa: CASIRQDNTEAFF

v_call: TRBV19
d_call: .
j_call: TRBJ1-3
clone_size: few
cdr3_nt: TGTGCCAGTAGTTGTAGGCGGCTCTATTGCTCTGGAAACACCATATATTTT
cdr3_aa: CASSCRRLYCSGNTIYF

v_call: TRBV13
d_call: TRBD1
j_call: TRBJ1-1
clone_size: .
cdr3_nt: TGTGCCAGCAGCCCGAGCCCCGGGACAGTGAACACTGAAGCTTTCTTT
cdr3_aa: CASSPSPGTVNTEAFF

v_call: TRBV10-3
d_call: .
j_call: TRBJ2-5
clone_size: .
cdr3_nt: TGTGCCATCAGTGAGCGGTTCAGAGAGACCCAGTACTTC
cdr3_aa: CAISERFRETQYF

v_call: TRBV4-3
d_call: TRBD2
j_call: TRBJ2-1
clone_size: .
cdr3_nt: TGCGCCAGCAGCCAACGGGTAGCGGGGGCCGTCGGCTATGAGCAGTTCTTC
cdr3_aa: CASSQRVAGAVGYEQFF

v_call: TRBV7-2
d_call: .
j_call: TRBJ1-2
clone_size: many
cdr3_nt: TGTGCCAGCAGCCCACCGGCGGGGTCCTATGGCTACACCTTC
cdr3_aa: CASSPPAGSYGYTF

v_call: TRBV19
d_call: .
j_call: TRBJ1-2
clone_size: few
cdr3_nt: TGTTCCAGTAGTAAGAACAGGGACTCTAACTATGGCTACACCTTC
cdr3_aa: CSSSKNRDSNYGYTF